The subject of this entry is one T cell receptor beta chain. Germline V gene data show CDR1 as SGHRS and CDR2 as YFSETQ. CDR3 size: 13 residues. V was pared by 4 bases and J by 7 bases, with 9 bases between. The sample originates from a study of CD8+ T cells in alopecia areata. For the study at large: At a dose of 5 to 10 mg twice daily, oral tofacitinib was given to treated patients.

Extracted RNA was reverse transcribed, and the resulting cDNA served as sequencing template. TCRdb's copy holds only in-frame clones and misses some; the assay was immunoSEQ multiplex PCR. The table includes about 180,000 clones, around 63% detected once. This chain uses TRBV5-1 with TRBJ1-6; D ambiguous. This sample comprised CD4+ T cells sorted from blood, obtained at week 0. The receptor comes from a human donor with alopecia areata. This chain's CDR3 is CASSPDRNSPLHF. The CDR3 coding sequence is TGCGCCAGCAGCCCGGACCGCAATTCACCCCTCCACTTT.